This T cell receptor (beta chain) was recorded in a study of T cell responses to AZD1222 COVID-19 vaccine. Trimming took 7 bases from V and 1 from J, leaving 19 bases between them. The CDR3 has 16 residues. Germline CDR1 is LNHDA and CDR2 is SQIVND (reference sequence). Generated by immunoSEQ multiplex PCR, the TCRdb table keeps only in-frame clones and is missing some. The sample has about 160,000 clones; roughly nine tenths are singletons. Note on this clone: The target antigen is unknown.

Pooling was applied to second doses at about 4 or about 12 weeks. The study's findings and limits: Across the whole spike, CD4 TCRs peaked at regions 160-218 and 743-854. Spike-specific TCR breadth and depth grew following two AZD1222 doses.

This material consisted of peripheral blood, taken 28 days after the second AZD1222 dose. The chain carries TRBV19 and TRBJ1-1; D gene uncertain. The clonotype originates from an adult who received the AZD1222 COVID-19 vaccine. Here the CDR3 DNA reads TGTGCCAGTAAAAGGATAAGGGCAGTAGAGAACACTGAAGCTTTCTTT. This translates into CASKRIRAVENTEAFF.